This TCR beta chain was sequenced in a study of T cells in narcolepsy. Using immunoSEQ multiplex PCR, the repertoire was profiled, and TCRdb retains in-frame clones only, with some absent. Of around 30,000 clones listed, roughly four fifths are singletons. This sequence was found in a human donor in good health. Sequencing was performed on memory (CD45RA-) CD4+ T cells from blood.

CDR3 in DNA: TGTGCCAGCAGTACAGGGGACGGCACAGATACGCAGTATTTT. Translation: CASSTGDGTDTQYF. This chain uses TRBV6-5 with TRBJ2-3; 7 bases align to TRBD1. This CDR3 spans 14 amino acids. CDR1 and CDR2 (germline): MNHEY, SVGAGI. J lost 1 base, V lost 5 bases, and 3 bases had no gene match.